The 29 T cell receptor beta chains in this list originate from one sample, sequenced in a study of T cell responses to AZD1222 COVID-19 vaccine. Using immunoSEQ multiplex PCR, the repertoire was profiled, and TCRdb retains in-frame clones only, with some absent. Of 140,000 or so clones listed, about 91% are singletons. The starting material was peripheral blood, obtained on day 0 of AZD1222 vaccination. Receptors were obtained from an adult in good health.

The V call is TRBV9, the J call TRBJ2-3; D call uncertain. V was trimmed by 2 bases and J by 3 bases, leaving 13 bases between them. Germline V gene sequence: CDR1 SGDLS, CDR2 YYNGEE. The CDR3 totals 15 residues. The chain's CDR3 is CASSVGPLQTDTQYF. CDR3 coding DNA: TGTGCCAGCAGCGTTGGGCCTTTGCAGACAGATACGCAGTATTTT. The full variable domain, rest sourced from reference TRBV9 and TRBJ2-3, is DSGVTQTPKHLITATGQRVTLRCSPRSGDLSVYWYQQSLDQGLQFLIQYYNGEERAKGNILERFSAQQFPDLHSELNLSSLELGDSALYFCASSVGPLQTDTQYFGPGTRLTVL.

The J gene is TRBJ1-5, the V gene TRBV11-2, with TRBD1 identical over 7 bases. The CDR3 length is 13 residues. Germline trimming cut 1 base from V and 7 bases from J; bases unmatched to any gene: 1. Germline lookup yields CDR1 SGHAT and CDR2 FQNNGV. The DNA of the CDR3 is TGTGCCAGCAGCTTAGTAGGGGGCCAGCCCCAGCATTTT. Encoded protein: CASSLVGGQPQHF.

This clone was counted once. V usage is TRBV19 and J usage is TRBJ2-3, with TRBD1 identical over 9 bases. There are 15 residues in the CDR3. V lost 7 bases, J lost 1 base, and 6 bases stayed unmatched. Germline CDR1 LNHDA, CDR2 SQIVND (reference sequence). DNA for the CDR3: TGTGCCAGTACCCATAGGACAGGGGGCACAGATACGCAGTATTTT. As protein: CASTHRTGGTDTQYF.

The chain employs TRBV19 and TRBJ1-5; 8 bases are shared with TRBD1. CDR1 LNHDA and CDR2 SQIVND come from the germline V gene (reference sequence). After removal of 6 bases from V and 1 base from J, the junction contained 11 bases not matched to a gene. The CDR3 runs 17 residues. This CDR3 reads CASSPLLGQASNQPQHF. For the CDR3, the DNA is TGTGCCAGTAGCCCGCTGTTGGGACAGGCGAGCAATCAGCCCCAGCATTTT.

The chain couples TRBV7-2 to TRBJ2-5; perhaps D is TRBD1 or TRBD2 (6 bases each). Germline CDR1 is SGHTA and CDR2 is FQGNSA. V gave up 3 bases and J gave up 5 bases, with 22 bases separating them. CDR3 length: 17 amino acids. CDR3 nucleotide sequence: TGTGCCAGCAGCTTCCATACCCGCGTCCTAGGGGGGGAGACCCAGTACTTC. Its translation: CASSFHTRVLGGETQYF.

The genes are TRBV13 and TRBJ1-6; D gene ambiguous. CDR3 length equals 12 residues. V shed 6 bases and J shed 8 bases, with 8 bases lying between them. Germline CDR1 reads PRHDT; CDR2 reads FYEKMQ (reference sequence). The CDR3 bases are TGTGCCAGCAGGGTCTTGGATTCACCCCTCCACTTT. Amino acid sequence: CASRVLDSPLHF. Using reference TRBV13 and TRBJ1-6 for the parts outside the CDR3, the full variable domain is AAGVIQSPRHLIKEKRETATLKCYPIPRHDTVYWYQQGPGQDPQFLISFYEKMQSDKGSIPDRFSAQQFSDYHSELNMSSLELGDSALYFCASRVLDSPLHFGNGTRLTVT.

The chain uses TRBV5-1 and TRBJ2-5; D is possibly TRBD2 (6 bases). The CDR3 contains 14 residues. CDR1 is SGHRS and CDR2 is YFSETQ in the germline V gene. Trimming shortened V by 0 bases and J by 2 bases, and 8 bases separated the two germline ends. The CDR3 protein is CASSLVGGQETQYF. As DNA, the CDR3 is TGCGCCAGCAGCTTGGTGGGGGGACAAGAGACCCAGTACTTC. Full variable domain (remainder filled in from reference TRBV5-1 and TRBJ2-5): KAGVTQTPRYLIKTRGQQVTLSCSPISGHRSVSWYQQTPGQGLQFLFEYFSETQRNKGNFPGRFSGRQFSNSRSEMNVSTLELGDSALYLCASSLVGGQETQYFGPGTRLLVL.

This clone was detected only a few times. This rearrangement joins TRBV27 to TRBJ1-6, with D maybe TRBD1 (5 bases). The germline V gene has CDR1 MNHEY and CDR2 SMNVEV (reference sequence). V lost 2 bases, J lost 5 bases, and 13 bases lay in between. The CDR3 extends over 16 amino acids. The CDR3 nucleotides are TGTGCCAGCAGTTTAGAGGGGCCCATCGATAATTCACCCCTCCACTTT. Protein: CASSLEGPIDNSPLHF.

The chain combines TRBV24-1 with TRBJ2-3; D is uncertain. Germline V gene sequence: CDR1 KGHDR, CDR2 SFDVKD. The ends were cut back, 4 bases at V and 4 bases at J, with 14 bases in the middle. This CDR3 contains 15 residues. The CDR3 DNA reads TGTGCCACCAGTGACCCCGGGTTTGGACCAGATACGCAGTATTTT. Translated: CATSDPGFGPDTQYF.

The rearrangement joins TRBV14 to TRBJ1-6; no definite D call. Germline-derived CDR1 and CDR2 are SGHDN and FVKESK. V was shortened by 1 base and J by 7 bases, with 8 bases between the two germline ends. CDR3 length equals 14 residues. CDR3 sequence reads: CASSQGTRNSPLHF. The CDR3 nucleotides are TGTGCCAGCAGCCAAGGGACCCGAAATTCACCCCTCCACTTT.

V is TRBV19 and J is TRBJ1-1, with unresolved D. Looked up from germline, CDR1 is LNHDA and CDR2 is SQIVND (reference sequence). The germline V and J ends were trimmed by 4 bases and 5 bases, with 11 bases remaining between them. This CDR3 spans 13 amino acids. CDR3 nucleotide sequence: TGTGCCAGTAGTACCCAAGCGGAAACTGAAGCTTTCTTT. Amino acid sequence: CASSTQAETEAFF.

The V call is TRBV5-1, the J call TRBJ2-6; D call uncertain. Germline V gives CDR1 SGHRS, CDR2 YFSETQ. V was trimmed by 0 bases and J by 3 bases, leaving 7 bases between them. The CDR3 consists of 15 residues. The CDR3 protein is CASSLDGNGANVLTF. In DNA form, the CDR3 reads TGCGCCAGCAGCTTGGATGGGAATGGGGCCAACGTCCTGACTTTC.

The chain uses TRBV7-9 and TRBJ2-1; D may be TRBD2 (7 bases). The CDR3 totals 14 residues. Trimming stripped 3 bases from V and 9 bases from J, with 15 bases between. Germline V gene data show CDR1 as SEHNR and CDR2 as FQNEAQ (reference sequence). The CDR3 bases are TGTGCCAGCAGCTTGCAACACAGGGAGGGTGAGCAGTTCTTC. Translated, it gives CASSLQHREGEQFF.

This clone appeared a single time. This chain uses TRBV30 with TRBJ1-5; the D gene is possibly TRBD1 (5 bases). The length of the CDR3 is 13 residues. The V end lost 4 bases, the J end lost 1 base, and 8 bases lay between the germline ends. Germline V gives CDR1 GTSNPN, CDR2 SVGIG (reference sequence). CDR3 sequence: CAWTGQSNQPQHF. The CDR3 coding sequence is TGTGCCTGGACAGGGCAGAGCAATCAGCCCCAGCATTTT.

A note on this clone: The germline gene is not matched at one end of the junction; a read error may be the cause. The J gene is TRBJ1-3, the V gene TRBV3-1 (or the pseudogene TRBV3-2), with 8 bases matching TRBD1. The CDR3 runs to 14 residues. Germline values: CDR1 LGHDT, CDR2 YNNKEL (reference sequence). In nucleotides, the CDR3 is TGTGCCAGCAGCCCCGGGACAGGAGGAAACACGATATATTTT. It is translated as CASSPGTGGNTIYF.

The CDR3 region is CASSQDWTGINTGELFF. The CDR3 DNA reads as TGCGCCAGCAGCCAAGATTGGACAGGGATCAACACCGGGGAGCTGTTTTTT. V usage is TRBV4-3 and J usage is TRBJ2-2, with 8 bases aligning to TRBD1. Germline V gene lookup returns CDR1 LGHNA and CDR2 YSLEER. The CDR3 extends over 17 amino acids. V lost 0 bases, J lost 2 bases, and 5 bases stayed unmatched.

The chain links TRBV15 to TRBJ2-3; the D gene is possibly TRBD2 (5 bases). The germline gives CDR1 LNHNV, CDR2 YYDKDF (reference sequence). Between the trimmed V and J ends, which lost 4 bases and 1 base, there was a span of 9 bases. CDR3 size: 14 residues. CDR3 sequence reads: CATSTRTGTDTQYF. The CDR3 DNA sequence: TGTGCCACCAGCACGAGGACTGGCACAGATACGCAGTATTTT.

This chain uses TRBV5-1 with TRBJ1-2, with a tentative D call TRBD1 (5 bases). CDR3 length: 13 residues. Germline V lookup: CDR1 SGHRS, CDR2 YFSETQ. Trimming removed 4 bases at V and 8 bases at J, with 15 bases between. The CDR3 nucleotides are TGCGCCAGCAGCGAGTCTTTGGGGGTCGGCTACACCTTC. It translates to CASSESLGVGYTF.

This chain links TRBV3-1 (or the pseudogene TRBV3-2) with TRBJ1-2; D call uncertain. V was clipped by 0 bases and J by 8 bases, with 13 bases between them. The CDR3 spans 14 residues. The germline gives CDR1 LGHDT, CDR2 YNNKEL (reference sequence). The DNA of the CDR3 is TGTGCCAGCAGCCAAGATCCCGGGTTGGGCGGCTACACCTTC. It codes for CASSQDPGLGGYTF.

The chain is built from TRBV7-9 and TRBJ1-6; TRBD1 aligns across 8 bases. CDR1 and CDR2 (germline): SEHNR, FQNEAQ (reference sequence). The CDR3 runs 16 residues. The ends lost 0 bases at V and 7 bases at J; junction bases unmatched: 5. The CDR3 loop is CASSLAPGGGNSPLHF. The CDR3 nucleotides read TGTGCCAGCAGCTTAGCTCCAGGGGGCGGGAATTCACCCCTCCACTTT.

The rearrangement joins TRBV10-1 to TRBJ2-7, with D perhaps matching TRBD2 (6 bases). V dropped 5 bases and J dropped 6 bases, with 11 bases sitting between them. Germline V gene lookup returns CDR1 WNHNN and CDR2 SYGVQD (reference sequence). This CDR3 has 12 residues. CDR3: CASSTGDSEQYF. CDR3 sequence (DNA): TGCGCCAGCAGTACGGGGGACTCCGAGCAGTACTTC.

This clone was seen only once. The chain couples TRBV18 to TRBJ1-5, with D perhaps matching TRBD1 (5 bases). The CDR3 has 14 residues. The V gene's germline CDR1 is KGHSH and CDR2 LQKENI. Trimming cost V 2 bases and J 2 bases, with 7 bases left between them. The DNA of the CDR3 is TGTGCCAGCTCACCAAGGGGACGCAATCAGCCCCAGCATTTT. Translated: CASSPRGRNQPQHF.

V usage is TRBV6-4 and J usage is TRBJ2-5; D gene uncertain. The V gene lost 4 bases and the J gene lost 4 bases, with 10 bases spanning the gap. Germline loops: CDR1 MRHNA, CDR2 SNTAGT. This CDR3 has 13 residues. DNA for the CDR3: TGTGCCAGCAGTGCCATGCCCGGAGAGACCCAGTACTTC. Amino acids: CASSAMPGETQYF.

This clone was seen a single time. The V and J genes are TRBV5-1 and TRBJ2-1; unclear D gene. Germline CDR1 reads SGHRS; CDR2 reads YFSETQ. V was trimmed by 5 bases and J by 8 bases, leaving 11 bases between them. The CDR3 runs 12 residues. For the CDR3, the DNA is TGCGCCAGCAGGAAAACCCTTGATGAGCAGTTCTTC. Its translation: CASRKTLDEQFF.

The CDR3 DNA follows: TGTGCCAGCCACCCAGGGGGACGGCCGAACACTGAAGCTTTCTTT. Encoded protein: CASHPGGRPNTEAFF. The genes are TRBV28 and TRBJ1-1; TRBD1 matches 7 bases. V was clipped by 8 bases and J by 1 base; unmatched bases: 10. The germline gives CDR1 MDHEN, CDR2 SYDVKM. The CDR3 covers 15 residues.

The chain is built from TRBV11-2 and TRBJ2-7; 7 bases agree with TRBD1. CDR3 length: 17 amino acids. V lost 4 bases, J lost 4 bases, and 16 bases stayed unmatched. CDR1 and CDR2 (germline): SGHAT, FQNNGV. CDR3 nucleotide sequence: TGTGCCAGCAGCTCAATTTTAATCAAGACAGGGATATACGAGCAGTACTTC. This encodes CASSSILIKTGIYEQYF.

The rearrangement uses TRBV6-1 and TRBJ1-4, with a weak D call TRBD1 (6 bases). V gave up 4 bases and J gave up 6 bases, with 18 bases separating them. The germline gives CDR1 MNHNS, CDR2 SASEGT. The length of the CDR3 is 16 residues. The CDR3 sequence: CASSVLQGLGDEKLFF. CDR3 sequence (DNA): TGTGCCAGCAGTGTATTACAGGGTCTGGGGGATGAAAAACTGTTTTTT.

V and J are TRBV5-4 and TRBJ1-1; tentatively, D is TRBD1 (6 bases). Germline assignment: CDR1 SGHNT and CDR2 YYREEE (reference sequence). CDR3 size: 14 residues. The V end was cut by 1 base, the J end by 0 bases, with 7 bases between. The CDR3, as DNA: TGTGCCAGCAGCTTGACAGGGATGAACACTGAAGCTTTCTTT. This codes for CASSLTGMNTEAFF. The full variable domain, completed using reference TRBV5-4 and TRBJ1-1, is ETGVTQSPTHLIKTRGQQVTLRCSSQSGHNTVSWYQQALGQGPQFIFQYYREEENGRGNFPPRFSGLQFPNYSSELNVNALELDDSALYLCASSLTGMNTEAFFGQGTRLTVV.

This rearrangement joins TRBV7-2 to TRBJ1-5; D may be TRBD1 (5 bases). CDR1 is SGHTA and CDR2 is FQGNSA in the germline V gene. CDR3 length: 15 amino acids. V lost 6 bases and J lost 7, with 19 bases in between. The CDR3 DNA sequence: TGTGCCAGCAGTTTGGGGGGTTTACGCAGCCAGCCCCAGCATTTT. This sequence encodes CASSLGGLRSQPQHF.